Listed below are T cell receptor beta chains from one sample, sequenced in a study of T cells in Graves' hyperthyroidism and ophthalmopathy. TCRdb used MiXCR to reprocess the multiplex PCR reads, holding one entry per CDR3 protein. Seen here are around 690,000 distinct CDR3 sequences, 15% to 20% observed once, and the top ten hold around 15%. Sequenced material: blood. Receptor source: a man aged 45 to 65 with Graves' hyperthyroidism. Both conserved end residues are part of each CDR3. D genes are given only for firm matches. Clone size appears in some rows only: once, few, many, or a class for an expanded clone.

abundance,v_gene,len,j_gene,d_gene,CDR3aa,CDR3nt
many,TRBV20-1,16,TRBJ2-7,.,CSACPHGGTSTYEQYF,TGCAGTGCTTGCCCCCACGGCGGGACCTCAACCTACGAGCAGTACTTC
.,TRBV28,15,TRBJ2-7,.,CASSPSPPLTYEQYF,TGTGCCAGCAGTCCCTCACCGCCCCTAACCTACGAGCAGTACTTC
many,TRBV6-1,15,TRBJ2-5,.,CASRWGGQSAETQYF,TGTGCCAGCAGGTGGGGAGGACAGTCTGCGGAGACCCAGTACTTC
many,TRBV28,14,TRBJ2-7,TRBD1,CASSPTGQGHEQYF,TGTGCCAGCAGTCCAACGGGACAGGGCCACGAGCAGTACTTC
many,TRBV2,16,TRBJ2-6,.,CASSDPTASGANVLTF,TGTGCCAGCAGTGACCCGACAGCCTCTGGGGCCAACGTCCTGACTTTC
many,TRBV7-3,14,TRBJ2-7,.,CASSVLGGPYEQYF,TGTGCCAGCAGCGTTCTTGGGGGCCCCTACGAGCAGTACTTC
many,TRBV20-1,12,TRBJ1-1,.,CSAVRGNTEAFF,TGCAGTGCCGTGCGGGGTAACACTGAAGCTTTCTTT
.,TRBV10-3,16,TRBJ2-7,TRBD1,CAISESRTGYDHEQYF,TGTGCCATCAGTGAGTCCAGGACAGGGTATGACCACGAGCAGTACTTC
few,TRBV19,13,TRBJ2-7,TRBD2,CATGRAGDYEQYF,TGTGCCACCGGGAGGGCGGGAGATTACGAGCAGTACTTC
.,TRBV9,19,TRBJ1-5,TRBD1,CASSVLMFGGTGGNQPQHF,TGTGCCAGCAGCGTACTTATGTTTGGTGGGACAGGGGGCAATCAGCCCCAGCATTTT
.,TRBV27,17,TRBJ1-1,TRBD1,CASRTGTGGVLWTEAFF,TGTGCCAGCAGGACGGGGACAGGGGGCGTTCTATGGACTGAAGCTTTCTTT
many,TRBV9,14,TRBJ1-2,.,CASSADGTPYGYTF,TGTGCCAGCAGCGCTGATGGGACACCCTATGGCTACACCTTC
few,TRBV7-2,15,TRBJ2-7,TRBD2,CASSWTSGSVYEQYF,TGTGCCAGCAGCTGGACTAGCGGGAGTGTGTACGAGCAGTACTTC
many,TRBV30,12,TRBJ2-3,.,CAWSQGPDTQYF,TGTGCCTGGAGTCAAGGACCGGATACGCAGTATTTT
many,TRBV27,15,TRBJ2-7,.,CASSAPGLLSYEQYF,TGTGCCAGCAGTGCTCCGGGACTTCTCTCCTACGAGCAGTACTTC
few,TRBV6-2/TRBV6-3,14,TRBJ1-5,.,CASKQEHSNQPQHF,TGTGCCAGCAAACAGGAGCATAGCAATCAGCCCCAGCATTTT
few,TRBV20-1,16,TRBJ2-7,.,CSVADPVLIISYEQYF,TGCAGTGTAGCTGATCCAGTTCTCATAATCTCCTACGAGCAGTACTTC
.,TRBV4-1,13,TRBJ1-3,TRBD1,CASRGTGSDTIYF,TGCGCCAGCAGGGGGACAGGATCTGACACCATATATTTT
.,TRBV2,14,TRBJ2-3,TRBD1,CASSLTGMTDTQYF,TGTGCCAGCAGCTTGACAGGGATGACAGATACGCAGTATTTT
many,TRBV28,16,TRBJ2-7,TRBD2,CASSRSTSGSSYEQYF,TGTGCCAGCAGCCGTTCTACTAGCGGGAGCTCCTACGAGCAGTACTTC
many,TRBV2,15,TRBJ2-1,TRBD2,CASRGTSGDDNEQFF,TGTGCCAGCAGGGGAACTAGCGGGGACGACAATGAGCAGTTCTTC
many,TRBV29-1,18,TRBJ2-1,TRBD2,CSVGGTSGRAQTYNEQFF,TGCAGCGTCGGGGGAACTAGCGGGAGGGCCCAAACCTACAATGAGCAGTTCTTC
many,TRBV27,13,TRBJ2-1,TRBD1,CASLGQEYNEQFF,TGTGCCAGCCTGGGACAGGAGTACAATGAGCAGTTCTTC
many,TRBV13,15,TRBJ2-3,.,CASSLVGRETDTQYF,TGTGCCAGCAGCTTAGTAGGACGGGAGACAGATACGCAGTATTTT
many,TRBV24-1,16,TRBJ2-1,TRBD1,CATSDFRQGAYNEQFF,TGTGCCACCAGTGATTTCAGACAGGGGGCCTACAATGAGCAGTTCTTC
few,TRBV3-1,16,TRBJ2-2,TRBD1,CASSLGQGRNTGELFF,TGTGCCAGCAGCTTAGGACAGGGACGTAACACCGGGGAGCTGTTTTTT
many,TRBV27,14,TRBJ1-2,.,CASSLSGQGNGYTF,TGTGCCAGCAGTTTATCGGGTCAGGGAAATGGCTACACCTTC
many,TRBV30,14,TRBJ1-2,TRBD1,CAWSFTGGNYGYTF,TGTGCCTGGAGCTTTACAGGGGGCAACTATGGCTACACCTTC
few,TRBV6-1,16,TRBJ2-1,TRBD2,CASRWTSGTHYNEQFF,TGTGCCAGCAGGTGGACTAGCGGGACACACTACAATGAGCAGTTCTTC
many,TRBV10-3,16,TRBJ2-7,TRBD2,CAISPGTSGGTGEQYF,TGTGCCATCAGCCCCGGGACTAGTGGCGGTACGGGCGAGCAGTACTTC
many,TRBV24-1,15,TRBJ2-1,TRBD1,CATSEPGTAYNEQFF,TGTGCCACCAGTGAGCCCGGGACAGCCTACAATGAGCAGTTCTTC
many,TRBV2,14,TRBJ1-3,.,CASSWTDLENTIYF,TGTGCCAGCAGCTGGACTGATCTGGAAAACACCATATATTTT
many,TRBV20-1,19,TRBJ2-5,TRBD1,CSARDLEYPGTGMGETQYF,TGCAGTGCTAGAGATTTAGAGTATCCTGGGACAGGGATGGGAGAGACCCAGTACTTC
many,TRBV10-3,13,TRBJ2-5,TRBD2,CATRQAGGETQYF,TGTGCCACCCGGCAGGCGGGGGGGGAGACCCAGTACTTC
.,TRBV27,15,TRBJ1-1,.,CASSLSKAANTEAFF,TGTGCCAGCAGTTTATCGAAAGCAGCCAACACTGAAGCTTTCTTT
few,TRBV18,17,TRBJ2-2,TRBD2,CASSPPASGSSTGELFF,TGTGCCAGCTCACCACCCGCCAGCGGGAGCAGCACCGGGGAGCTGTTTTTT
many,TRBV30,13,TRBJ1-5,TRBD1,CAWRDRDNQPQHF,TGTGCCTGGAGGGACAGGGACAATCAGCCCCAGCATTTT
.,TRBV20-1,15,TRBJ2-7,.,CSARGTQGRVAEQYF,TGCAGTGCTAGAGGTACCCAAGGCAGGGTGGCCGAGCAGTACTTC
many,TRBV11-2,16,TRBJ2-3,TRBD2,CASSSRDGRVTDTQYF,TGTGCCAGCAGCTCTAGGGACGGGAGGGTCACAGATACGCAGTATTTT
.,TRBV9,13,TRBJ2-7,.,CASPGSGRYEQYF,TGTGCCAGCCCGGGCAGCGGAAGATACGAGCAGTACTTC
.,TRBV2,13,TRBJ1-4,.,CASGVLMAEKLFF,TGTGCCAGCGGTGTCCTCATGGCGGAAAAACTGTTTTTT
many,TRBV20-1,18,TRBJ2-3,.,CSSPNAFVSGLSTDTQYF,TGCAGTAGTCCAAACGCTTTTGTTAGCGGTCTTAGCACAGATACGCAGTATTTT
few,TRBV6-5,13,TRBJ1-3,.,CASRESSGNTIYF,TGTGCCAGCAGGGAAAGCTCTGGAAACACCATATATTTT
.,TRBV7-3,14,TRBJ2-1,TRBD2,CASSPTSGRAGQFF,TGTGCCAGCAGCCCTACTAGCGGGAGGGCCGGGCAGTTCTTC
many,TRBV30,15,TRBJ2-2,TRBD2,CAWSGLAGNTGELFF,TGTGCCTGGAGTGGGTTAGCGGGAAACACCGGGGAGCTGTTTTTT
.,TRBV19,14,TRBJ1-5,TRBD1,CASRGTGAGQPQHF,TGTGCCAGTAGGGGGACAGGGGCGGGCCAGCCCCAGCATTTT
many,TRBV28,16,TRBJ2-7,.,CASSEPRTTGTYEQYF,TGTGCCAGCAGCGAACCACGGACAACTGGGACCTACGAGCAGTACTTC
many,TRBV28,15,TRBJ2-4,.,CASSRTVLAKNIQYF,TGTGCCAGCAGTAGGACAGTTCTCGCCAAAAACATTCAGTACTTC